The 10 T cell receptor beta chains listed next were all sequenced from one sample in a study of blood T cell repertoires in COVID-19. The method was immunoSEQ multiplex PCR; TCRdb's version includes in-frame clones alone and lacks a portion of them. The table has some 95,000 clones, roughly 90% seen once; the top ten hold about 1.2%. Sequences were obtained from peripheral blood. The receptors here all came from a man of 80 years or more with active or convalescent COVID-19.

The gene calls are TRBV7-2 and TRBJ2-5, with 9 bases aligning to TRBD1. The CDR3 spans 15 residues. In germline, CDR1 is SGHTA, CDR2 FQGNSA. V was pared by 2 bases and J by 3 bases, with 4 bases of the junction left unmatched. The CDR3 reads CASSLNRDREETQYF. In DNA, the CDR3 is TGTGCCAGCAGCTTAAACCGGGACAGGGAAGAGACCCAGTACTTC. Full variable domain (outside the CDR3, taken from reference TRBV7-2 and TRBJ2-5): GAGVSQSPSNKVTEKGKDVELRCDPISGHTALYWYRQSLGQGLEFLIYFQGNSAPDKSGLPSDRFSAERTGGSVSTLTIQRTQQEDSAVYLCASSLNRDREETQYFGPGTRLLVL.

V and J are TRBV9 and TRBJ2-2, with a tentative D call TRBD1 (5 bases). Germline values: CDR1 SGDLS, CDR2 YYNGEE. V was pared by 3 bases and J by 4 bases, with 13 bases between. The CDR3 length is 15 residues. CDR3 loop: CASSAIVRGTGELFF. CDR3 coding DNA: TGTGCCAGCAGCGCCATAGTAAGGGGCACCGGGGAGCTGTTTTTT.

The chain is built from TRBV2 and TRBJ1-1, with 9 bases that match TRBD1. V shed 5 bases, J shed 5 bases, and the junction held 9 bases outside the gene matches. Germline V CDR1 and CDR2: SNHLY, FYNNEI. The CDR3 has 15 residues. CDR3 DNA sequence: TGTGCCAGCAGTAGGACAGGGGCCGTGGGTACTGAAGCTTTCTTT. This sequence encodes CASSRTGAVGTEAFF.

V is TRBV2 and J is TRBJ2-3; possibly TRBD2 for D (6 bases). The CDR3 totals 14 residues. Germline assignment: CDR1 SNHLY and CDR2 FYNNEI. Trimming removed 5 bases from V and 0 bases from J, with 9 bases in between. In nucleotides, the CDR3 is TGTGCCAGCAGTTGGGACTTTAGCACAGATACGCAGTATTTT. This codes for CASSWDFSTDTQYF.

This CDR3 reads CASSLEPDRTYEQYF. CDR3 nucleotide sequence: TGCGCCAGCAGCTTGGAGCCGGACAGAACCTACGAGCAGTACTTC. The chain combines TRBV5-1 with TRBJ2-7, with D perhaps TRBD1 (6 bases). Trimming removed 0 bases from V and 2 bases from J, with 12 bases in between. CDR1 is SGHRS, CDR2 YFSETQ, per germline. The CDR3 has 15 amino acids.

This clone was counted a single time. The J gene is TRBJ1-4, the V gene TRBV29-1; TRBD1 is a possible D gene (6 bases). Germline CDR1 reads SQVTM; CDR2 reads ANQGSEA. This CDR3 region has 12 residues. The germline V and J ends were trimmed by 3 bases and 6 bases, with 8 bases remaining between them. CDR3 amino acids: CSVEGAHEKLFF. DNA for the CDR3: TGCAGCGTTGAGGGGGCACATGAAAAACTGTTTTTT.

The chain uses TRBV24-1 and TRBJ2-2, with 11 bases lining up with TRBD2. Germline CDR1 KGHDR, CDR2 SFDVKD. This CDR3 region has 16 residues. After removal of 4 bases from V and 6 bases from J, the junction contained 6 bases not matched to a gene. CDR3 DNA: TGTGCCACCAGTGACCCCGGGACTAGCGGTCCCGGGGAGCTGTTTTTT. Residues: CATSDPGTSGPGELFF.

The genes are TRBV5-1 and TRBJ2-5; 9 bases line up with TRBD1. The V and J ends lost 3 bases and 5 bases, in that order; junction bases with no gene match: 5. Germline V gives CDR1 SGHRS, CDR2 YFSETQ. The CDR3 consists of 14 residues. The CDR3 is CASSWKDRGETQYF. DNA for the CDR3: TGCGCCAGCAGCTGGAAGGACAGGGGCGAGACCCAGTACTTC.

The chain carries TRBV28 and TRBJ2-7; 13 bases fit TRBD2. CDR1 MDHEN and CDR2 SYDVKM come from the germline V gene. V trimming: 5 bases; J trimming: 2 bases; junction bases outside the gene matches: 18. CDR3 length equals 20 residues. As DNA, the CDR3 is TGTGCCAGCAGTACACTAGCGGGAGGGCCGAATAAGTTCAATCCCTACGAGCAGTACTTC. It is translated as CASSTLAGGPNKFNPYEQYF. The full variable domain, rest sourced from reference TRBV28 and TRBJ2-7, is DVKVTQSSRYLVKRTGEKVFLECVQDMDHENMFWYRQDPGLGLRLIYFSYDVKMKEKGDIPEGYSVSREKKERFSLILESASTNQTSMYLCASSTLAGGPNKFNPYEQYFGPGTRLTVT.

A few counts support this clone. This chain links TRBV18 with TRBJ2-1, with a possible D match to TRBD1 (6 bases). Germline V CDR1 and CDR2: KGHSH, LQKENI. The germline V and J ends were trimmed by 3 bases and 6 bases, with 9 bases remaining between them. The CDR3 runs 13 residues. The CDR3 DNA follows: TGTGCCAGCTCACCCACAGGGTTCAATGAGCAGTTCTTC. Protein product: CASSPTGFNEQFF.